Following are 31 T cell receptor beta chains from one sample sequenced in a study of cytomegalovirus exposure and HLA in healthy donors. Primers: 60 Vbeta forward and 13 Jbeta reverse. Using immunoSEQ multiplex PCR, the repertoire was profiled, and TCRdb retains in-frame clones only, with some absent. Among some 170,000 clones listed, around 77% were seen once. The material sequenced was PBMCs. Every receptor here comes from a man in his thirties or forties in good health and CMV-seropositive.

V and J are TRBV7-2 and TRBJ1-5; weak D call: TRBD1 (5 bases). CDR1 and CDR2 (germline): SGHTA, FQGNSA. V lost 5 bases and J 3 bases, leaving 14 bases between the germline ends. This CDR3 spans 15 amino acids. The DNA of the CDR3 is TGTGCCAGCAGCCCTCCGATGGGGCTCAATCAGCCCCAGCATTTT. Amino acids: CASSPPMGLNQPQHF.

The J gene is TRBJ1-4, the V gene TRBV2, with 10 bases identical to TRBD1. The CDR3 contains 13 residues. CDR1 SNHLY and CDR2 FYNNEI come from the germline V gene. J was trimmed by 6 bases and V by 6 bases; bases with no gene match: 1. The CDR3 is CASRDRGHEKLFF. DNA for the CDR3: TGTGCCAGCAGAGACAGGGGGCATGAAAAACTGTTTTTT.

The chain links TRBV19 to TRBJ2-1; 10 bases are a match to TRBD2. This CDR3 is 16 amino acids long. CDR1 and CDR2 from the germline V gene are LNHDA and SQIVND (reference sequence). V was clipped by 3 bases and J by 4 bases; unmatched bases: 6. This chain's CDR3 is CASSISSGGLYNEQFF. CDR3 bases: TGTGCCAGTAGTATCTCTAGCGGGGGCCTTTACAATGAGCAGTTCTTC. Combining the CDR3 with reference TRBV19 and TRBJ2-1 gives the whole variable domain DGGITQSPKYLFRKEGQNVTLSCEQNLNHDAMYWYRQDPGQGLRLIYYSQIVNDFQKGDIAEGYSVSREKKESFPLTVTSAQKNPTAFYLCASSISSGGLYNEQFFGPGTRLTVL.

This sequence joins TRBV28 and TRBJ1-2; 7 nucleotides align to TRBD1. Germline values: CDR1 MDHEN, CDR2 SYDVKM. The CDR3 has 15 amino acids. V shed 7 bases, J shed 2 bases, and the junction held 10 bases outside the gene matches. CDR3 loop: CASKPHGQVNYGYTF. CDR3 DNA sequence: TGTGCCAGCAAACCTCACGGACAGGTCAACTATGGCTACACCTTC.

This chain uses TRBV5-4 with TRBJ1-2; TRBD1 might be the D (5 bases). V was shortened by 0 bases and J by 0 bases, with 12 bases between the two germline ends. CDR1 is SGHNT, CDR2 YYREEE, per germline (reference sequence). The CDR3 has 16 residues. Written as DNA, the CDR3 is TGTGCCAGCAGCTTGGATTCCGGACACACTAACTATGGCTACACCTTC. Its protein is CASSLDSGHTNYGYTF.

V usage is TRBV4-1 and J usage is TRBJ1-3; possible D gene TRBD1, 5 bases. The CDR3 consists of 16 residues. V shed 4 bases and J shed 2 bases, with 15 bases lying between them. Germline-derived CDR1 and CDR2 are MGHRA and YSYEKL. The CDR3 reads CASSRVSTETGNTIYF. The CDR3 coding sequence is TGCGCCAGCAGCCGCGTATCGACAGAGACTGGAAACACCATATATTTT.

The rearrangement uses TRBV10-1 and TRBJ2-7, with 9 bases that match TRBD1. This CDR3 is built from 17 residues. Germline lookup yields CDR1 WNHNN and CDR2 SYGVQD (reference sequence). V lost 0 bases, J lost 1 base, and 7 bases stayed unmatched. The CDR3, as DNA: TGCGCCAGCAGTGAGTCGGGGACAGGGTATTCTTCCTACGAGCAGTACTTC. It is translated as CASSESGTGYSSYEQYF.

The chain uses TRBV27 and TRBJ2-5; weak D call: TRBD1 (6 bases). The ends were cut back, 3 bases at V and 0 bases at J, with 8 bases in the middle. Germline V gives CDR1 MNHEY, CDR2 SMNVEV (reference sequence). The CDR3 spans 14 residues. Written as DNA, the CDR3 is TGTGCCAGCAGTTTTCAGGGGTACCAAGAGACCCAGTACTTC. Its translation: CASSFQGYQETQYF.

CDR3 amino acids: CASSLALRVVSEQYF. CDR3 in DNA: TGCGCCAGCAGCTTGGCCCTCAGGGTCGTCTCCGAGCAGTACTTC. The rearrangement joins TRBV5-1 to TRBJ2-7; TRBD1 is a possible D gene (5 bases). From germline, CDR1 is SGHRS and CDR2 YFSETQ. This CDR3 comprises 15 residues. The germline V and J ends were trimmed by 0 bases and 6 bases, with 16 bases remaining between them.

The chain uses TRBV2 and TRBJ2-3; D call uncertain. V was clipped by 4 bases and J by 1 base, with 15 bases between them. The germline V gene encodes CDR1 SNHLY and CDR2 FYNNEI. The CDR3 runs 16 residues. The CDR3 region has the DNA TGTGCCAGCAGTGTAGTCTCCATCGTTGGCACAGATACGCAGTATTTT. It yields the protein CASSVVSIVGTDTQYF. The full variable domain, its missing parts supplied by reference TRBV2 and TRBJ2-3, is EPEVTQTPSHQVTQMGQEVILRCVPISNHLYFYWYRQILGQKVEFLVSFYNNEISEKSEIFDDQFSVERPDGSNFTLKIRSTKLEDSAMYFCASSVVSIVGTDTQYFGPGTRLTVL.

The V call is TRBV6-1, the J call TRBJ2-4, with 8 bases lining up with TRBD1. The CDR3 spans 15 residues. Germline V lookup: CDR1 MNHNS, CDR2 SASEGT. Germline trimming cut 5 bases from V and 1 base from J; bases unmatched to any gene: 4. In nucleotides, the CDR3 is TGTGCCAGCAGTATGGACAGGGCTGCCAAAAACATTCAGTACTTC. Translation gives CASSMDRAAKNIQYF.

This chain joins TRBV7-9 and TRBJ1-6; the D gene is possibly TRBD1 (6 bases). V was pared by 5 bases and J by 7 bases, with 12 bases between. There are 14 residues in the CDR3. CDR1 and CDR2 (germline): SEHNR, FQNEAQ (reference sequence). CDR3 residues: CASSLGGQNSPLHF. As DNA, the CDR3 is TGTGCCAGCAGCCTCGGGGGGCAGAATTCACCCCTCCACTTT.

The chain recombines TRBV19 with TRBJ1-2, with 9 bases matching TRBD1. The CDR3 is 15 residues long. V shed 4 bases, J shed 4 bases, and the junction held 7 bases outside the gene matches. From germline, CDR1 is LNHDA and CDR2 SQIVND (reference sequence). This CDR3 reads CASSTAGQGTYGYTF. The CDR3 coding sequence is TGTGCCAGTAGTACGGCTGGACAGGGGACCTATGGCTACACCTTC. Full variable domain (rest looked up from reference TRBV19 and TRBJ1-2): DGGITQSPKYLFRKEGQNVTLSCEQNLNHDAMYWYRQDPGQGLRLIYYSQIVNDFQKGDIAEGYSVSREKKESFPLTVTSAQKNPTAFYLCASSTAGQGTYGYTFGSGTRLTVV.

The chain has TRBV25-1 and TRBJ2-5; TRBD1 matches at 7 bases. CDR1 and CDR2 from the germline V gene are MGHDK and SYGVNS. J gave up 2 bases and V 2 bases, and 5 bases lay outside the gene matches. The length of the CDR3 is 15 residues. This CDR3 is CASSEIGGRQETQYF. The CDR3 DNA is TGTGCCAGCAGTGAAATAGGGGGCAGACAAGAGACCCAGTACTTC.

This sequence joins TRBV5-1 and TRBJ2-5; 7 nucleotides line up with TRBD1. The V gene's germline CDR1 is SGHRS and CDR2 YFSETQ. V lost 2 bases and J lost 5; bases outside the gene matches: 6. The CDR3 is 14 amino acids. The CDR3 region has the DNA TGCGCCAGCAGCTTACAGGGGCAGGGGGAGACCCAGTACTTC. As protein: CASSLQGQGETQYF.

This clone was found once. The chain uses TRBV29-1 and TRBJ2-7, with D perhaps TRBD2 (5 bases). The CDR3 loop spans 14 amino acids. Germline values: CDR1 SQVTM, CDR2 ANQGSEA. The V gene lost 3 bases and the J gene lost 2 bases, with 14 bases spanning the gap. The CDR3 spells CSVEVGRETYEQYF. Written as DNA, the CDR3 is TGCAGCGTTGAGGTGGGGAGAGAGACCTACGAGCAGTACTTC.

This clone has only a few counts. The chain is built from TRBV5-1 and TRBJ1-5; maybe TRBD1 (6 bases). This CDR3 comprises 15 residues. V dropped 0 bases and J dropped 3 bases, with 10 bases sitting between them. Germline CDR1 is SGHRS and CDR2 is YFSETQ. The CDR3 region has the DNA TGCGCCAGCAGCTTGGCCTCAGGGGCCAATCAGCCCCAGCATTTT. Amino acid sequence: CASSLASGANQPQHF.

The chain joins TRBV7-5 to TRBJ2-5; TRBD2, as called in the table, went unchecked against the DNA. TRBV7-5 has pseudogene status. The CDR3 covers 19 residues. Written as DNA, the CDR3 is TGTGTCAGAAGCCCTCATCCGCTAGCGGGGGCCGGGGTCCAAGAGACCCAGTACTTC. Translation: CVRSPHPLAGAGVQETQYF.

V is TRBV6-5 and J is TRBJ1-2; tentatively, D is TRBD1 (5 bases). CDR3 length: 13 residues. Trimming left V 6 bases short and J 5 bases short, with 13 bases between. Germline values: CDR1 MNHEY, CDR2 SVGAGI. The CDR3 is CASSHDSVYGYTF. CDR3 coding DNA: TGTGCCAGCAGCCACGACAGCGTATATGGCTACACCTTC.

This clone was counted a few times. The chain carries TRBV7-9 and TRBJ1-2; tentatively, D is TRBD1 (6 bases). The ends were cut back, 7 bases at V and 3 bases at J, with 6 bases in the middle. CDR3 length: 11 amino acids. Germline assignment: CDR1 SEHNR and CDR2 FQNEAQ (reference sequence). CDR3 protein: CASTGDYGYTF. In nucleotides, the CDR3 is TGTGCCAGCACAGGGGACTATGGCTACACCTTC.

The rearrangement joins TRBV5-1 to TRBJ2-7, with 9 nucleotides matching TRBD2. The germline gives CDR1 SGHRS, CDR2 YFSETQ. V lost 0 bases, J lost 2 bases, and 0 bases stayed unmatched. The CDR3 consists of 14 residues. The CDR3: CASSLVAGAYEQYF. Here the CDR3 DNA reads TGCGCCAGCAGCTTGGTAGCGGGAGCCTACGAGCAGTACTTC. Full variable domain (missing parts from reference TRBV5-1 and TRBJ2-7): KAGVTQTPRYLIKTRGQQVTLSCSPISGHRSVSWYQQTPGQGLQFLFEYFSETQRNKGNFPGRFSGRQFSNSRSEMNVSTLELGDSALYLCASSLVAGAYEQYFGPGTRLTVT.

V usage is TRBV5-6 and J usage is TRBJ1-1; 9 bases match TRBD1. The CDR3 runs 17 residues. J gave up 0 bases and V 4 bases, and 10 bases lay outside the gene matches. In germline, CDR1 is SGHDT, CDR2 YYEEEE. The CDR3 reads CASSTIGTGSLNTEAFF. The CDR3 nucleotides are TGTGCCAGCAGCACTATAGGGACAGGGAGTTTGAACACTGAAGCTTTCTTT. Full variable domain (missing parts from reference TRBV5-6 and TRBJ1-1): DAGVTQSPTHLIKTRGQQVTLRCSPKSGHDTVSWYQQALGQGPQFIFQYYEEEERQRGNFPDRFSGHQFPNYSSELNVNALLLGDSALYLCASSTIGTGSLNTEAFFGQGTRLTVV.

This clone came up once. V gene TRBV4-1 combines with J gene TRBJ2-2; 10 nucleotides line up with TRBD1. The CDR3 length is 17 residues. Looked up from germline, CDR1 is MGHRA and CDR2 is YSYEKL. J was trimmed by 4 bases and V by 5 bases; bases with no gene match: 10. CDR3 amino acids: CASSLSGTGVITGELFF. The CDR3, as DNA: TGCGCCAGCAGCTTAAGCGGGACAGGGGTCATCACCGGGGAGCTGTTTTTT.

The chain combines TRBV7-9 with TRBJ2-3, with 10 bases identical to TRBD2. The junction had 9 bases not matched to a gene; V was cut back by 6 bases and J by 6 bases. Germline CDR1 SEHNR, CDR2 FQNEAQ (reference sequence). CDR3 length: 15 residues. The CDR3 DNA follows: TGTGCCAGCAGACGGAGCGGGACTAGCGAGGATACGCAGTATTTT. It yields the protein CASRRSGTSEDTQYF.

The chain couples TRBV2 to TRBJ2-1; D unclear. V was shortened by 8 bases and J by 8 bases, with 10 bases between the two germline ends. This CDR3 is built from 11 residues. Germline V lookup: CDR1 SNHLY, CDR2 FYNNEI. For the CDR3, the DNA is TGTGCCAGCGTTCCTTTCGATGAGCAGTTCTTC. Protein product: CASVPFDEQFF.

The CDR3 is CASSGFGGGDTQYF. CDR3 nucleotides: TGTGCCAGCAGCGGATTTGGGGGAGGAGATACGCAGTATTTT. The rearrangement joins TRBV11-2 to TRBJ2-3, with a tentative D call TRBD2 (6 bases). This CDR3 contains 14 residues. V lost 5 bases, J lost 5 bases, and 14 bases lay in between. Germline CDR1 SGHAT, CDR2 FQNNGV.

The chain carries TRBV5-4 and TRBJ1-1, with a tentative D call TRBD1 (5 bases). Trimming cost V 5 bases and J 1 base, with 9 bases left between them. The CDR3 totals 13 residues. Germline CDR1 and CDR2: SGHNT and YYREEE (reference sequence). The CDR3 protein is CASRPDRNTEAFF. For the CDR3, the DNA is TGTGCCAGCAGACCCGACAGGAACACTGAAGCTTTCTTT. Based on the CDR3 plus reference TRBV5-4 and TRBJ1-1, the full variable domain is ETGVTQSPTHLIKTRGQQVTLRCSSQSGHNTVSWYQQALGQGPQFIFQYYREEENGRGNFPPRFSGLQFPNYSSELNVNALELDDSALYLCASRPDRNTEAFFGQGTRLTVV.

This chain uses TRBV4-1 with TRBJ1-1, with D possibly being TRBD1 (5 bases). Germline V gives CDR1 MGHRA, CDR2 YSYEKL. Trimming removed 1 base at V and 4 bases at J, with 13 bases between. CDR3 length: 15 residues. In DNA form, the CDR3 reads TGCGCCAGCAGCCAAGTCCCAGGGCGCCGCACTGAAGCTTTCTTT. Translating gives CASSQVPGRRTEAFF.

The V gene is TRBV11-1, the J gene TRBJ2-7, with D tentatively TRBD1 (6 bases). CDR1 and CDR2 (germline): SGHAT, FQDESV (reference sequence). Trimming took off 4 bases at V and 4 bases at J, with 17 bases between the two ends. The CDR3 has 15 amino acids. CDR3 sequence: CASSSPWSRGYEQYF. The CDR3, as DNA: TGTGCCAGCAGCTCCCCCTGGTCCAGGGGTTACGAGCAGTACTTC.

The genes are TRBV30 and TRBJ1-2; the D gene is possibly TRBD1 (6 bases). Looked up from germline, CDR1 is GTSNPN and CDR2 is SVGIG (reference sequence). V was trimmed by 3 bases and J by 7 bases, leaving 21 bases between them. The CDR3 covers 15 residues. The CDR3 loop is CAWRGNRGAISGYTF. The CDR3 DNA follows: TGTGCCTGGAGGGGAAACCGGGGGGCGATCTCTGGCTACACCTTC. The full variable domain, its missing parts supplied by reference TRBV30 and TRBJ1-2, is SQTIHQWPATLVQPVGSPLSLECTVEGTSNPNLYWYRQAAGRGLQLLFYSVGIGQISSEVPQNLSASRPQDRQFILSSKKLLLSDSGFYLCAWRGNRGAISGYTFGSGTRLTVV.

This chain connects TRBV28 to TRBJ1-5, with D tentatively TRBD1 (5 bases). The ends were cut back, 6 bases at V and 0 bases at J, with 6 bases in the middle. The CDR3 covers 13 residues. CDR1 and CDR2 (germline): MDHEN, SYDVKM. Here the CDR3 DNA reads TGTGCCAGCAGCAGGGATAGCAATCAGCCCCAGCATTTT. Translating it yields CASSRDSNQPQHF.